The rows below give T cell receptor beta chains drawn from one sample of a study of T cells in localized non-small cell lung cancer. Using immunoSEQ multiplex PCR, the repertoire was profiled, and TCRdb retains in-frame clones only, with some absent. The sample has thousands of clones; around 28% are singletons. The sequences come from normal lung tissue next to the tumor, collected before any cancer treatment. These receptors came from a man aged 40 to 69 with stage III lung adenocarcinoma. CDR3s include the opening cysteine and the closing phenylalanine or tryptophan. A D gene is named only where the DNA matches it firmly. Size values are once, few and many counts, or a class for expanded clones, and some rows have none.

>NA|TRBJ2-3|TRBV19|TRBD1|17
CASSMGYGQGSTDTQYF
TGTGCCAGTAGTATGGGATACGGACAGGGGAGCACAGATACGCAGTATTTT
>NA|TRBJ1-3|TRBV18|NA|12
CASSPGGNTIYF
TGTGCCAGCTCACCTGGGGGAAACACCATATATTTT
>NA|TRBJ1-2|TRBV19|TRBD1|13
CASSWDSGYGYTF
TGTGCCAGTAGCTGGGACAGTGGATATGGCTACACCTTC
>NA|TRBJ2-4|TRBV19|TRBD1|13
CASSDGQGNIQYF
TGTGCCAGTAGCGATGGACAGGGGAACATTCAGTACTTC
>medium-sized|TRBJ2-7|TRBV11-3|TRBD2|18
CASSSPSGRAFGSYEQYF
TGTGCCAGCAGCTCACCTAGCGGGAGGGCCTTTGGGAGCTACGAGCAGTACTTC
>NA|TRBJ2-3|TRBV10-2|TRBD1|15
CASSSDRENTDTQYF
TGCGCCAGCAGTTCGGACAGGGAGAACACAGATACGCAGTATTTT
>NA|TRBJ1-4|TRBV11-3|TRBD1|15
CASSSRTGDNEKLFF
TGTGCCAGCAGCTCTAGGACAGGGGATAATGAAAAACTGTTTTTT
>NA|TRBJ2-7|TRBV6-8|TRBD1|15
CASSSFGGQGYEQYF
TGTGCCAGCAGTTCCTTCGGGGGACAGGGGTACGAGCAGTACTTC
>NA|TRBJ2-5|TRBV11-3|NA|14
CASSLGVGRETQYF
TGTGCCAGCAGCTTGGGGGTAGGTAGGGAGACCCAGTACTTC
>few|TRBJ1-2|TRBV5-1|NA|16
CASRPAGAYLNYGYTF
TGCGCCAGCAGGCCGGCAGGGGCCTACCTTAACTATGGCTACACCTTC
>few|TRBJ1-2|TRBV29-1|TRBD1|12
CSVATGVYGYTF
TGCAGCGTTGCTACAGGGGTCTATGGCTACACCTTC
>few|TRBJ1-1|TRBV19|NA|14
CASSPAGLNTEAFF
TGTGCCAGTAGCCCGGCAGGTTTGAACACTGAAGCTTTCTTT
>medium-sized|TRBJ2-7|TRBV6-8|NA|15
CASSSRSRNPGEQYF
TGTGCCAGCAGTTCGCGAAGCAGAAATCCGGGGGAGCAGTACTTC
>medium-sized|TRBJ1-1|TRBV7-2|NA|13
CASSFQGGTEAFF
TGTGCCAGCAGCTTTCAGGGAGGCACTGAAGCTTTCTTT
>NA|TRBJ2-5|TRBV11-3|TRBD1|14
CASSHGTVQETQYF
TGTGCCAGCAGCCACGGGACAGTTCAAGAGACCCAGTACTTC
>NA|TRBJ1-1|TRBV25-1|NA|17
CASSGNQGQGMNTEAFF
TGTGCCAGCAGTGGTAATCAGGGGCAGGGGATGAACACTGAAGCTTTCTTT
>NA|TRBJ2-2|TRBV18|NA|14
CASSPPGETGELFF
TGTGCCAGCTCACCACCCGGGGAAACCGGGGAGCTGTTTTTT
>NA|TRBJ2-7|TRBV6-8|NA|13
CASSPQGGTEQYF
TGTGCCAGCAGTCCACAAGGGGGGACCGAGCAGTACTTC
>NA|TRBJ2-7|TRBV29-1|NA|13
CSVGRGSGMEQYF
TGCAGCGTTGGCCGCGGGTCCGGGATGGAGCAGTACTTC
>NA|TRBJ2-2|TRBV6-8|NA|14
CASSPQLHGGELFF
TGTGCCAGCAGCCCCCAACTTCACGGCGGGGAGCTGTTTTTT
>few|TRBJ1-2|TRBV11-3|NA|15
CASSPDSLFNYGYTF
TGTGCCAGCAGCCCCGACTCTCTATTTAACTATGGCTACACCTTC
>NA|TRBJ2-7|TRBV6-8|TRBD2|15
CASSYAGEVSYEQYF
TGTGCCAGCAGTTACGCGGGGGAGGTCTCCTACGAGCAGTACTTC
>many|TRBJ2-7|TRBV11-3|TRBD1|15
CASSHGTGDSYEQYF
TGTGCCAGCAGCCACGGGACAGGGGATTCCTACGAGCAGTACTTC
>few|TRBJ2-1|TRBV19|NA|17
CASSIDRAVGSYNEQFF
TGTGCCAGTAGTATAGACCGAGCGGTGGGCTCCTACAATGAGCAGTTCTTC
>medium-sized|TRBJ2-7|TRBV11-3|TRBD2|16
CASSSQLAGKPYEQYF
TGTGCCAGCAGCTCTCAACTAGCGGGGAAGCCCTACGAGCAGTACTTC
>medium-sized|TRBJ2-7|TRBV11-3|TRBD2|16
CASSYDFSGGAYEQYF
TGTGCCAGCAGCTACGACTTTAGCGGGGGAGCCTACGAGCAGTACTTC
>few|TRBJ1-1|TRBV30|NA|13
CAWSSPPGTQAFF
TGTGCCTGGAGTTCACCACCCGGGACCCAAGCTTTCTTT
>few|TRBJ2-3|TRBV11-3|NA|15
CASSPQGILTDTQYF
TGTGCCAGCAGCCCACAGGGTATCCTCACAGATACGCAGTATTTT
>NA|TRBJ1-5|TRBV19|NA|14
CASSIDSPDQPQHF
TGTGCCAGTAGTATAGACTCGCCAGATCAGCCCCAGCATTTT
>NA|TRBJ1-3|TRBV9|TRBD1|16
CASSLGQGPSGNTIYF
TGTGCCAGCAGCTTGGGACAGGGGCCTTCTGGAAACACCATATATTTT
>medium-sized|TRBJ2-1|TRBV11-3|TRBD2|15
CASSTAGGPYNEQFF
TGTGCCAGCAGCACTGCGGGGGGGCCATACAATGAGCAGTTCTTC
>many|TRBJ1-5|TRBV11-3|TRBD1|19
CASSLGRDRGRGGNQPQHF
TGTGCCAGCAGCTTAGGCCGGGACAGGGGGCGCGGGGGCAATCAGCCCCAGCATTTT
>few|TRBJ1-1|TRBV6-8|NA|13
CASSYKGDTEAFF
TGTGCCAGCAGTTACAAGGGTGACACTGAAGCTTTCTTT
>NA|TRBJ2-3|TRBV6-8|TRBD1|14
CASSYGTETDTQYF
TGTGCCAGCAGTTATGGGACAGAAACAGATACGCAGTATTTT
>medium-sized|TRBJ1-3|TRBV6-8|NA|15
CASSEVAIRGNTIYF
TGTGCCAGCAGTGAGGTGGCTATCCGTGGAAACACCATATATTTT
>medium-sized|TRBJ2-2|TRBV11-3|NA|15
CASSQLTLVSGELFF
TGTGCCAGCAGCCAACTCACCCTAGTATCCGGGGAGCTGTTTTTT
>NA|TRBJ2-2|TRBV18|NA|13
CASSPLGTGELFF
TGTGCCAGCTCACCACTGGGTACCGGGGAGCTGTTTTTT